This TCR beta chain was retrieved from a study of OX40 agonist ivuxolimab in advanced cancers. Study findings and constraints: No determination was made of the antigen specificity of the expanded peripheral T cells. Doses of 0.1 to 3.0 mg/kg were accompanied by clonal expansion of CD4+ and CD8+ blood T cells by week 6.

The CDR3 is made up of 14 amino acids. V lost 2 bases to trimming and J lost 0 bases, with 5 bases between them. CDR1 is MNHEY, CDR2 SVGAGI, per germline. The repertoire was sequenced with immunoSEQ multiplex PCR; TCRdb's copy has only in-frame clones and lacks some. The sample records tens of thousands of clones, roughly 80% being singletons. Concerning this clone itself: No antigen is known for it.

V and J are TRBV6-5 and TRBJ1-3; D is undetermined. The sequence derives from an adult with an advanced solid tumor such as melanoma, head and neck, liver or kidney cancer. The sequenced sample was CD4+ or CD8+ T cells sorted from blood, obtained in a trial of the OX40 agonist ivuxolimab. This CDR3 reads CASSYQPSGNTIYF. In DNA form, the CDR3 reads TGTGCCAGCAGTTACCAGCCCTCTGGAAACACCATATATTTT.